This passage covers 10 T cell receptor beta chains from one sample sequenced in a study of cytotoxic CD8 clonotypes in ibrutinib-treated CLL. Generated by immunoSEQ multiplex PCR, the TCRdb table keeps only in-frame clones and is missing some. Among roughly 180,000 clones, over 55% were seen once, and the ten largest hold around 15%. This material consisted of PBMCs, taken after 24 months of ibrutinib treatment. The receptor set was obtained from a human donor with chronic lymphocytic leukemia.

V gene TRBV4-3 combines with J gene TRBJ2-7; maybe TRBD2 (6 bases). Germline V gene sequence: CDR1 LGHNA, CDR2 YSLEER. V was trimmed by 0 bases and J by 0 bases, leaving 15 bases between them. This CDR3 spans 17 amino acids. CDR3 sequence reads: CASSQDLFRETSYEQYF. CDR3 in DNA: TGCGCCAGCAGCCAAGATTTGTTCCGGGAGACCTCCTACGAGCAGTACTTC.

The CDR3 bases are TGTGCCAGCAGCCTCCAGGGACTAGTCGCCAACGAGCAGTACTTC. Its protein is CASSLQGLVANEQYF. This chain links TRBV7-2 with TRBJ2-7; 8 nucleotides line up with TRBD2. Germline V gene lookup returns CDR1 SGHTA and CDR2 FQGNSA. This CDR3 has 15 residues. Trimming took 5 bases from V and 5 from J; bases not matched to a gene: 11.

CDR3 residues: CASSPRGQQLFF. The CDR3, as DNA: TGTGCCAGCTCACCACGGGGACAGCAACTGTTTTTT. J is TRBJ1-4 and V is TRBV18, with 7 bases identical to TRBD1. The CDR3 runs 12 residues. V lost 1 base and J lost 12; bases outside the gene matches: 2. Germline CDR1 KGHSH, CDR2 LQKENI.

The V call is TRBV7-7, the J call TRBJ2-1; no reliable D call. The length of the CDR3 is 16 residues. The germline V and J ends were trimmed by 2 bases and 6 bases, with 17 bases remaining between them. The germline gives CDR1 SSHAT, CDR2 FNYEAQ (reference sequence). Here the CDR3 DNA reads TGTGCCAGCAGCTTAAGCCCCCGGCCCGCGTTCAATGAGCAGTTCTTC. This sequence encodes CASSLSPRPAFNEQFF.

This chain uses TRBV4-3 with TRBJ1-5; D may be TRBD1 (6 bases). The germline gives CDR1 LGHNA, CDR2 YSLEER. V was cut by 3 bases and J by 5 bases, with 8 bases left in between. The CDR3 consists of 13 residues. CDR3: CASSQDSYQPQHF. The DNA of the CDR3 is TGCGCCAGCAGCCAGGACAGCTATCAGCCCCAGCATTTT.

V is TRBV6-5 and J is TRBJ1-5; 8 nucleotides align to TRBD1. Per germline, CDR1 MNHEY and CDR2 SVGAGI. There are 15 residues in the CDR3. J gave up 3 bases and V 4 bases, and 5 bases lay outside the gene matches. Here the CDR3 reads CASSSGGGFNQPQHF. The CDR3 nucleotides are TGTGCCAGCAGTTCAGGGGGCGGTTTCAATCAGCCCCAGCATTTT.

This chain links TRBV11-2 with TRBJ1-5; 8 nucleotides align to TRBD1. Germline CDR1 reads SGHAT; CDR2 reads FQNNGV. V dropped 5 bases and J dropped 0; count of bases not matched to a gene: 9. The CDR3 loop spans 17 amino acids. The CDR3 sequence: CASSRRDRRDSNQPQHF. In DNA, the CDR3 is TGTGCCAGCAGCCGAAGGGACAGGCGTGATAGCAATCAGCCCCAGCATTTT.

The chain uses TRBV11-2 and TRBJ2-7; 8 bases map to TRBD2. The junction had 18 bases not matched to a gene; V was cut back by 4 bases and J by 4 bases. Germline CDR1 reads SGHAT; CDR2 reads FQNNGV. The CDR3 contains 18 residues. This CDR3 is CASSSEVAAGGWGYEQYF. CDR3 in DNA: TGTGCCAGCAGCTCTGAAGTTGCGGCGGGAGGCTGGGGATACGAGCAGTACTTC.

The V gene is TRBV2, the J gene TRBJ2-1; 8 nucleotides line up with TRBD2. Losses at the gene ends were 5 bases for V and 3 bases for J; bases not matched to a gene: 12. Germline assignment: CDR1 SNHLY and CDR2 FYNNEI. This CDR3 is built from 17 residues. The CDR3 DNA follows: TGTGCCAGCAGTTTCTCGCCTACTAGCGGAAGCTACAATGAGCAGTTCTTC. Encoded protein: CASSFSPTSGSYNEQFF.

V gene TRBV28 combines with J gene TRBJ2-7, with D unresolved. The CDR3 is made up of 17 amino acids. V lost 7 bases and J 2 bases, leaving 24 bases between the germline ends. CDR1 is MDHEN and CDR2 is SYDVKM in the germline V gene. In nucleotides, the CDR3 is TGTGCCAGCAAACTGGGTGGTGAGCTTGAGTCCCCCTACGAGCAGTACTTC. It specifies CASKLGGELESPYEQYF. Drawing the rest from reference TRBV28 and TRBJ2-7, the complete variable domain is DVKVTQSSRYLVKRTGEKVFLECVQDMDHENMFWYRQDPGLGLRLIYFSYDVKMKEKGDIPEGYSVSREKKERFSLILESASTNQTSMYLCASKLGGELESPYEQYFGPGTRLTVT.